What follows are 27 T cell receptor beta chains derived from one specimen sequenced in a study of a mutant IDH1 vaccine in newly diagnosed glioma. Assay: immunoSEQ multiplex PCR; the TCRdb copy retains only in-frame clones and omits some. Among 50,000 to 65,000 clones, around 86% were seen once, and the ten largest hold 3% to 4%. The time point denotes: week 47, end of study. Every vaccination contained 300 ug of the mutant IDH1 20-mer peptide and was paired with topical imiquimod. No antigens are known for them. The starting material was PBMCs, obtained from a glioma patient whose treatment included an IDH1 peptide vaccine. These receptors all stem from a woman aged 45-65 years with glioma.

The genes are TRBV19 and TRBJ2-1; D is uncertain. CDR3 size: 15 residues. Looked up from germline, CDR1 is LNHDA and CDR2 is SQIVND (reference sequence). With 4 bases removed from V and 0 bases from J, the gap between germline ends came to 10 bases. This CDR3 reads CASSRDPGSYNEQFF. The CDR3 DNA follows: TGTGCCAGTAGTAGAGACCCTGGCTCCTACAATGAGCAGTTCTTC.

The chain links TRBV10-3 to TRBJ1-6; D perhaps matches TRBD1 (5 bases). Germline values: CDR1 ENHRY, CDR2 SYGVKD. The CDR3 contains 17 residues. Trimming left V 7 bases short and J 0 bases short, with 16 bases between. The CDR3 spells CAITRDGENSYNSPLHF. The CDR3 bases are TGTGCCATCACCAGGGACGGGGAGAACTCCTATAATTCACCCCTCCACTTT.

J is TRBJ1-5 and V is TRBV7-6; 8 bases map to TRBD1. V shed 4 bases and J 6 bases; nucleotides not matched to a gene: 8. From germline, CDR1 is SGHVS and CDR2 FNYEAQ. The CDR3 runs to 15 residues. The CDR3 DNA is TGTGCCAGCAGCTATATGCCCGGACAGGGTCAGCCCCAGCATTTT. Translation gives CASSYMPGQGQPQHF.

The rearrangement joins TRBV9 to TRBJ2-3; D gene uncertain. Trimming stripped 4 bases from V and 0 bases from J, with 15 bases between. CDR3 size: 16 residues. The V gene's germline CDR1 is SGDLS and CDR2 YYNGEE. The CDR3 nucleotides are TGTGCCAGCAGCCCACGACACCAGGCTAGCACAGATACGCAGTATTTT. This codes for CASSPRHQASTDTQYF. Full variable domain (missing parts from reference TRBV9 and TRBJ2-3): DSGVTQTPKHLITATGQRVTLRCSPRSGDLSVYWYQQSLDQGLQFLIQYYNGEERAKGNILERFSAQQFPDLHSELNLSSLELGDSALYFCASSPRHQASTDTQYFGPGTRLTVL.

This clone appeared a single time. V gene TRBV5-1 combines with J gene TRBJ2-5; D remains ambiguous. CDR1 is SGHRS, CDR2 YFSETQ, per germline. There are 13 residues in the CDR3. V lost 2 bases and J 5 bases, leaving 10 bases between the germline ends. The CDR3 loop reads CASSLRTAETQYF. For the CDR3, the DNA is TGCGCCAGCAGCTTAAGAACAGCGGAGACCCAGTACTTC.

The chain carries TRBV7-2 and TRBJ2-7; the D gene is possibly TRBD1 (7 bases). Trimming removed 5 bases from V and 2 bases from J, with 10 bases in between. Germline V lookup: CDR1 SGHTA, CDR2 FQGNSA. There are 13 residues in the CDR3. CDR3 sequence reads: CASSRRGAYEQYF. The CDR3, as DNA: TGTGCCAGCAGCCGCAGGGGGGCCTACGAGCAGTACTTC.

This rearrangement joins TRBV11-1 to TRBJ2-2; 10 bases line up with TRBD2. CDR1 and CDR2 (germline): SGHAT, FQDESV (reference sequence). The J segment lost 3 bases and the V segment lost 5 bases, leaving 9 bases of the junction unmatched. This CDR3 spans 17 amino acids. The DNA for the CDR3 is TGTGCCAGCAGCCTATTCAGCGGGGGGGGTCACACCGGGGAGCTGTTTTTT. This translates into CASSLFSGGGHTGELFF.

CDR3 sequence reads: CASSLDSGHLNGGYTF. Written as DNA, the CDR3 is TGTGCCAGCAGCTTAGACTCGGGACACCTAAACGGAGGCTACACCTTC. The genes are TRBV7-8 and TRBJ1-2, with a tentative D call TRBD1 (6 bases). V was shortened by 1 base and J by 8 bases, with 20 bases between the two germline ends. The germline gives CDR1 SGHVS, CDR2 FQNEAQ. CDR3 length: 16 amino acids.

This chain joins TRBV25-1 and TRBJ2-2; maybe TRBD1 (6 bases). CDR1 MGHDK and CDR2 SYGVNS come from the germline V gene. This CDR3 region has 14 residues. The V end lost 3 bases, the J end lost 1 base, and 6 bases lay between the germline ends. The CDR3 is CASSETGNTGELFF. CDR3 DNA sequence: TGTGCCAGCAGTGAGACAGGGAACACCGGGGAGCTGTTTTTT.

The rearrangement uses TRBV5-1 and TRBJ2-7, with D possibly TRBD2 on 6 matching bases. The CDR3 consists of 15 residues. Trimming stripped 0 bases from V and 6 bases from J, with 16 bases between. Per the germline V gene, CDR1 is SGHRS and CDR2 is YFSETQ. The DNA of the CDR3 is TGCGCCAGCAGCTTGGAACCGACTAGTTTCTCCGAGCAGTACTTC. This sequence encodes CASSLEPTSFSEQYF.

As for this clone: The DNA is left out, because the CDR3 cannot be placed on it with certainty; the CDR3 is given as TCRdb lists it. The chain is built from TRBV5-1 and TRBJ1-2; the table gives TRBD1 as D, unverified against the DNA. The CDR3 contains 14 residues when both ends are counted. Germline lookup yields CDR1 SGHRS and CDR2 YFSETQ. This CDR3 is CASSLGFGQGIRTF.

The rearrangement joins TRBV25-1 to TRBJ1-4; D unresolved. The germline V gene encodes CDR1 MGHDK and CDR2 SYGVNS. The length of the CDR3 is 16 residues. Trimming pared 1 base from V and 4 bases from J, leaving 13 bases between. This chain's CDR3 is CASSEFRGEGNEKLFF. The CDR3 bases are TGTGCCAGCAGTGAATTTAGAGGAGAGGGTAATGAAAAACTGTTTTTT.

This clone was detected only once. The chain uses TRBV5-1 and TRBJ2-3; D might be TRBD2 (6 bases). Germline values: CDR1 SGHRS, CDR2 YFSETQ. Trimming removed 3 bases from V and 3 bases from J, with 26 bases in between. The CDR3 loop spans 19 amino acids. CDR3 bases: TGCGCCAGCAGCTGGATGGAAACGGGACTTAACATCAAAACAGATACGCAGTATTTT. This sequence encodes CASSWMETGLNIKTDTQYF.

This clone showed up just once. This chain connects TRBV19 to TRBJ2-1, with 7 bases matching TRBD1. V lost 5 bases, J lost 7 bases, and 5 bases stayed unmatched. The CDR3 has 13 amino acids. Germline assignment: CDR1 LNHDA and CDR2 SQIVND (reference sequence). The CDR3 nucleotides read TGTGCCAGTAGTGTGACAGGGACAAATGAGCAGTTCTTC. Protein: CASSVTGTNEQFF.

The chain has TRBV10-1 and TRBJ2-1, with 10 bases fitting TRBD2. V was pared by 1 base and J by 4 bases, with 4 bases of the junction left unmatched. Germline CDR1 reads WNHNN; CDR2 reads SYGVQD (reference sequence). The CDR3 totals 16 residues. CDR3 region: CASSEYQRGGYNEQFF. Written as DNA, the CDR3 is TGCGCCAGCAGTGAGTATCAGCGGGGGGGATACAATGAGCAGTTCTTC.

This sequence joins TRBV6-5 and TRBJ1-2; a possible D gene is TRBD1 (6 bases). This CDR3 contains 13 residues. The V end lost 7 bases, the J end lost 6 bases, and 15 bases lay between the germline ends. Per the germline V gene, CDR1 is MNHEY and CDR2 is SVGAGI. CDR3 loop: CASTLTGSDGYTF. CDR3 sequence (DNA): TGTGCCAGCACCTTGACAGGCTCTGATGGCTACACCTTC.

The chain links TRBV5-5 to TRBJ2-7; TRBD1 is a possible D gene (6 bases). CDR1 is SGHKS, CDR2 YYEKEE, per germline (reference sequence). The CDR3 extends over 12 amino acids. With 5 bases removed from V and 6 bases from J, the gap between germline ends came to 12 bases. CDR3 sequence: CASSWAGAEQYF. The CDR3 region has the DNA TGTGCCAGCAGTTGGGCAGGGGCCGAGCAGTACTTC.

This clone was seen repeatedly, ten times or more. The chain combines TRBV30 with TRBJ1-1; weak D call: TRBD1 (5 bases). Trimming shortened V by 4 bases and J by 2 bases, and 11 bases separated the two germline ends. Germline V gene lookup returns CDR1 GTSNPN and CDR2 SVGIG (reference sequence). The CDR3 length is 13 residues. CDR3 coding DNA: TGTGCCTGGAATGATGGGGGAAACACTGAAGCTTTCTTT. Translating it yields CAWNDGGNTEAFF.

The J gene is TRBJ2-1, the V gene TRBV4-1; 11 positions match TRBD1. Germline trimming cut 1 base from V and 4 bases from J; bases unmatched to any gene: 0. CDR3 length: 15 residues. Looked up from germline, CDR1 is MGHRA and CDR2 is YSYEKL. The CDR3 region is CASSQGDRGYNEQFF. Here the CDR3 DNA reads TGCGCCAGCAGCCAAGGGGACAGGGGGTACAATGAGCAGTTCTTC.

V and J are TRBV5-1 and TRBJ2-7, with D possibly being TRBD2 (6 bases). CDR1 is SGHRS, CDR2 YFSETQ, per germline. The CDR3 length is 14 residues. V was pared by 0 bases and J by 5 bases, with 12 bases between. CDR3 loop: CASSLEGGRDEQYF. The CDR3 DNA follows: TGCGCCAGCAGCTTGGAGGGAGGCAGGGACGAGCAGTACTTC. Filled out from reference TRBV5-1 and TRBJ2-7, the complete variable domain reads KAGVTQTPRYLIKTRGQQVTLSCSPISGHRSVSWYQQTPGQGLQFLFEYFSETQRNKGNFPGRFSGRQFSNSRSEMNVSTLELGDSALYLCASSLEGGRDEQYFGPGTRLTVT.

The rearrangement joins TRBV4-2 to TRBJ1-1; 8 nucleotides agree with TRBD1. The CDR3 sequence is 14 residues long. Germline-derived CDR1 and CDR2 are LGHNA and YNFKEQ. Germline trimming cut 4 bases from V and 1 base from J; bases unmatched to any gene: 2. CDR3 region: CASSPGTGNTEAFF. The CDR3 DNA sequence: TGTGCCAGCAGCCCCGGGACAGGGAACACTGAAGCTTTCTTT.

V is TRBV4-2 and J is TRBJ2-2; D is perhaps TRBD2 (6 bases). Looked up from germline, CDR1 is LGHNA and CDR2 is YNFKEQ. Trimming shortened V by 4 bases and J by 8 bases, and 14 bases separated the two germline ends. The CDR3 has 14 residues. CDR3 sequence (DNA): TGTGCCAGCAGCCTCTGGAGGGATCGAGGGGAGCTGTTTTTT. Translation gives CASSLWRDRGELFF.

The chain combines TRBV2 with TRBJ2-5; D gene uncertain. The germline V and J ends were trimmed by 4 bases and 3 bases, with 12 bases remaining between them. The CDR3 consists of 14 residues. Germline assignment: CDR1 SNHLY and CDR2 FYNNEI. The CDR3 protein is CASSGVTAKETQYF. In DNA, the CDR3 is TGTGCCAGCAGTGGGGTGACGGCTAAAGAGACCCAGTACTTC.

The chain links TRBV19 to TRBJ1-5; the match to TRBD1 covers 10 bases. Germline V lookup: CDR1 LNHDA, CDR2 SQIVND (reference sequence). The J segment lost 6 bases and the V segment lost 10 bases, leaving 12 bases of the junction unmatched. The CDR3 is made up of 15 amino acids. The CDR3 DNA reads as TGTGCCACCGGCCCCCCGACAGGGGGCACTCAGCCCCAGCATTTT. This translates into CATGPPTGGTQPQHF.

This rearrangement joins TRBV28 to TRBJ2-5; D not certain. Trimming cost V 9 bases and J 9 bases, with 11 bases left between them. The CDR3 runs to 10 residues. Germline-derived CDR1 and CDR2 are MDHEN and SYDVKM. In nucleotides, the CDR3 is TGTGCCAGTGGACGGATTGCCCAGTACTTC. Amino acids: CASGRIAQYF. Looking up the rest from reference TRBV28 and TRBJ2-5 gives the full variable domain: DVKVTQSSRYLVKRTGEKVFLECVQDMDHENMFWYRQDPGLGLRLIYFSYDVKMKEKGDIPEGYSVSREKKERFSLILESASTNQTSMYLCASGRIAQYFGPGTRLLVL.

The chain has TRBV12-5 and TRBJ2-1; D could derive from TRBD1 or TRBD2 (6 bases each). Trimming stripped 5 bases from V and 5 bases from J, with 22 bases between. CDR3 length: 17 residues. Germline CDR1 LGHNT, CDR2 FRNRAP. CDR3 loop: CASGIQGGRAGNNEQFF. The CDR3 bases are TGTGCTAGTGGTATACAGGGAGGCAGGGCGGGGAACAATGAGCAGTTCTTC.

V and J are TRBV6-5 and TRBJ2-5; D tentatively fits TRBD1 or TRBD2 (5 bases each). Trimming took off 4 bases at V and 5 bases at J, with 17 bases between the two ends. The CDR3 has 15 residues. Per the germline V gene, CDR1 is MNHEY and CDR2 is SVGAGI. In nucleotides, the CDR3 is TGTGCCAGCAGTTCCTATGGAGCGTGGGGGGAGACCCAGTACTTC. Translation: CASSSYGAWGETQYF.